This T cell receptor (beta chain) was captured in a study of T cells in Graves' hyperthyroidism and ophthalmopathy. The CDR3 spans 13 residues. The germline gives CDR1 SNHLY, CDR2 FYNNEI. General study points: Ophthalmopathy could be told apart from stable hyperthyroidism with a 13 V-J model. Most thyroid clonotypes expanded above 0.001 appeared in blood too. The model made its ophthalmopathy prediction, and onset followed a median approximately 6.5 months later.

There were TCR beta CDR3 regions amplified from RNA transcripts. An initial round of RT-PCR targeting the TCR CDR3 relied on the HTBI primer set. In TCRdb, the multiplex PCR reads were re-called with MiXCR into one record per CDR3 protein. The sample holds roughly 500,000 distinct CDR3 sequences, 46% seen once. This clonotype showed up just a few times. What it binds is not known. Mismatch with germline at one junction end may stem from a read error. The sequenced material came from peripheral blood or thyroid tissue (not recorded which). This receptor was obtained from an adult woman with Graves' disease, either hyperthyroidism or ophthalmopathy (not recorded which). The chain links TRBV2 to TRBJ2-5; D possibly uses TRBD1 or TRBD2 (5 bases each). DNA for the CDR3: TGTGCCAGCAGAGGGACGGCACAAGAGGCCCAGTACTTC. The encoded protein is CASRGTAQEAQYF.